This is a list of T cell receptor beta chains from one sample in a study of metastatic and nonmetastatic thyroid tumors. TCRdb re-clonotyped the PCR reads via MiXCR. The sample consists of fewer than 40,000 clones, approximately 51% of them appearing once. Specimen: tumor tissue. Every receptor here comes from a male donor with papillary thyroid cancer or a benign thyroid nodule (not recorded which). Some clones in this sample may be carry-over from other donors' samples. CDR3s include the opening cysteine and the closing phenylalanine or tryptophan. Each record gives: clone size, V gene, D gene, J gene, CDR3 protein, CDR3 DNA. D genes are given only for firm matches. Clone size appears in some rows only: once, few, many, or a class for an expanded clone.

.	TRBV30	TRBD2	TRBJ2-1	CAVAGGYNEQFF	TGTGCCGTAGCGGGGGGGTACAATGAGCAGTTCTTC
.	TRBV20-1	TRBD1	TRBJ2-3	CSASWRDRVDTQYF	TGCAGTGCTAGTTGGCGGGACAGGGTTGATACGCAGTATTTT
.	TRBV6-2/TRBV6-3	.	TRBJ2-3	CASSYSTTNTDTQYF	TGTGCCAGCAGTTACTCGACTACGAACACAGATACGCAGTATTTT
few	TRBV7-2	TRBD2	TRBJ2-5	CASSPRLAGVSQETQYF	TGTGCCAGCAGCCCAAGACTAGCGGGAGTGTCCCAAGAGACCCAGTACTTC
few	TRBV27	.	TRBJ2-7	CASSAGGRNIYEQYF	TGTGCCAGCAGTGCAGGGGGGCGGAACATCTACGAGCAGTACTTC
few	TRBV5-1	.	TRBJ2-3	CASSSLDRTPDTQYF	TGCGCCAGCAGCTCACTCGACAGAACCCCAGATACGCAGTATTTT
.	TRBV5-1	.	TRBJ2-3	CASSRSLRGSSDTQYF	TGCGCCAGCAGTAGATCTCTCCGTGGTAGTTCAGATACGCAGTATTTT
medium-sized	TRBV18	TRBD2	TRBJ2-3	CASSGTSGSTDTQYF	TGTGCCAGCTCCGGGACTAGCGGTAGCACAGATACGCAGTATTTT
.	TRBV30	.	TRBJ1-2	CAWSVSGKVGYTF	TGTGCCTGGAGTGTATCCGGAAAGGTTGGCTACACCTTC
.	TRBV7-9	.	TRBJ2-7	CASSDRDSTREQYF	TGTGCCAGCAGCGACCGGGACTCGACTCGCGAGCAGTACTTC
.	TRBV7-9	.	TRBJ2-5	CASSPRGFGETQYF	TGTGCCAGCAGCCCGAGAGGGTTCGGGGAGACCCAGTACTTC
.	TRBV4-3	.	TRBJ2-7	CASSPDFSKIYEQYF	TGCGCCAGCAGCCCTGACTTCTCGAAGATTTACGAGCAGTACTTC